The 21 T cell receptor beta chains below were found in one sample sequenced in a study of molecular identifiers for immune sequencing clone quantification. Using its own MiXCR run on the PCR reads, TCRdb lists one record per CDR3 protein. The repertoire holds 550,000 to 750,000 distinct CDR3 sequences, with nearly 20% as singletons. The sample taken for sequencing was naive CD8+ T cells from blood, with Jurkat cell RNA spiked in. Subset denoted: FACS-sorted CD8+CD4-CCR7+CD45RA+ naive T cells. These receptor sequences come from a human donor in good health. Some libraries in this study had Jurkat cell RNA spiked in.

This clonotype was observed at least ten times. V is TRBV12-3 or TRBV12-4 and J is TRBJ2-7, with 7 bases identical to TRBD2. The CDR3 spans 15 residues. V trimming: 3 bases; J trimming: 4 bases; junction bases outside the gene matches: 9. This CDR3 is CASSFGSLGGYEQYF. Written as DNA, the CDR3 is TGTGCCAGCAGTTTCGGGTCCCTCGGGGGGTACGAGCAGTACTTC.

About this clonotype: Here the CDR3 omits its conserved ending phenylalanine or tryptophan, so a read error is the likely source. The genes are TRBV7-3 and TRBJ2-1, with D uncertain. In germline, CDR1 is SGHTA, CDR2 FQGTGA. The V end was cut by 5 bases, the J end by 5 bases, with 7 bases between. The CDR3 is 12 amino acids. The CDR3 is CASSPKDNEQFL. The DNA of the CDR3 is TGTGCCAGCAGCCCAAAGGACAATGAGCAGTTCCTC.

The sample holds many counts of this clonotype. Here the CDR3 DNA reads TGTGCCAGCAGCACTCTCCCAGGCGGCACAGATACGCAGTATTTT. As protein: CASSTLPGGTDTQYF. The chain joins TRBV7-9 to TRBJ2-3; no clear D gene. The CDR3 runs to 15 residues. Germline-derived CDR1 and CDR2 are SEHNR and FQNEAQ (reference sequence). Trimming took 5 bases from V and 1 from J, leaving 13 bases between them.

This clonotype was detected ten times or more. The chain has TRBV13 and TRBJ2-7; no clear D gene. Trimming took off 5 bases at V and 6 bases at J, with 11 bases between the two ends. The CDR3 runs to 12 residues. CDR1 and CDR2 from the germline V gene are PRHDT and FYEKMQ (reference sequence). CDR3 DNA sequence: TGTGCCAGCAGCCCGATGTCCCGCGAGCAGTACTTC. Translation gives CASSPMSREQYF. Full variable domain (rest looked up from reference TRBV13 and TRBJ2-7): AAGVIQSPRHLIKEKRETATLKCYPIPRHDTVYWYQQGPGQDPQFLISFYEKMQSDKGSIPDRFSAQQFSDYHSELNMSSLELGDSALYFCASSPMSREQYFGPGTRLTVT.

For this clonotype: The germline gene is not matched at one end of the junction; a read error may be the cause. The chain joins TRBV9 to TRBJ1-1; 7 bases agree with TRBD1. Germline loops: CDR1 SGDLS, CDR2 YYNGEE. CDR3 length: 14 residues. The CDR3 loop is CASSVEQGSDGALF. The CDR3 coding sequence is TGTGCCAGCAGCGTAGAACAGGGGAGTGATGGAGCTCTCTTT.

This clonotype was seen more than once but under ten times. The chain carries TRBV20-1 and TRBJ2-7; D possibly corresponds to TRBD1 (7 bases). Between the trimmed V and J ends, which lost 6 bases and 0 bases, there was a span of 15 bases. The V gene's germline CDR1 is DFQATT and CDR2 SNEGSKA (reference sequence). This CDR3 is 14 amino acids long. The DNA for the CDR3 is TGCAGTGCGCGGGGACAGCGAAGCTCCTACGAGCAGTACTTC. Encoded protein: CSARGQRSSYEQYF.

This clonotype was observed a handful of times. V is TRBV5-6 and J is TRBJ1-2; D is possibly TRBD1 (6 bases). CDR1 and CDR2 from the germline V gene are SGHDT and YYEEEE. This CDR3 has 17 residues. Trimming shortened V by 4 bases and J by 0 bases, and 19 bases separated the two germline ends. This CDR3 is CASSPLDSAVANYGYTF. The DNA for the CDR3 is TGTGCCAGCAGCCCGTTGGACAGCGCCGTAGCTAACTATGGCTACACCTTC.

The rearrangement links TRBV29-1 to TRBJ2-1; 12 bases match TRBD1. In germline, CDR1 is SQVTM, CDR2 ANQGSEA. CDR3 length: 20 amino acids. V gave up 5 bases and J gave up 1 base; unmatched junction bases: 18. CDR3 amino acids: CSVRGFAGTGGQISYNEQFF. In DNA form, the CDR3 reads TGCAGCGTTCGAGGCTTTGCCGGGACAGGGGGCCAAATTTCCTACAATGAGCAGTTCTTC.

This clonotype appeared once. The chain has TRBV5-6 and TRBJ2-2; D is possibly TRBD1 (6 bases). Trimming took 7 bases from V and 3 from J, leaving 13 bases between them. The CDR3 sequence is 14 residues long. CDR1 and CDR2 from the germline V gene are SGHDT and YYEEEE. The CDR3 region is CASGMTGYTGELFF. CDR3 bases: TGTGCCAGCGGCATGACAGGATACACCGGGGAGCTGTTTTTT.

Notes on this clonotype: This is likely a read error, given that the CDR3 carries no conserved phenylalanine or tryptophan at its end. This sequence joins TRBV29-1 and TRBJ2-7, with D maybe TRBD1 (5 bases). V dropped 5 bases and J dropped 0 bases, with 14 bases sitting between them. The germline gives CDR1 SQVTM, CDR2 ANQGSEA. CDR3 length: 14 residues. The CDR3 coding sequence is TGCAGCGTTTTGACAGACGACAGCTCCTACGAGCAGTACTCC. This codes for CSVLTDDSSYEQYS.

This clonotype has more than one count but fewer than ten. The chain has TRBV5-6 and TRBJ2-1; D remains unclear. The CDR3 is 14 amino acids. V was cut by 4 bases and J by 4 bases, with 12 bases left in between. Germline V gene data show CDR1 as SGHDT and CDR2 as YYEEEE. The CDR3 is CASSPSTQYNEQFF. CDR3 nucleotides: TGTGCCAGCAGCCCCAGCACCCAATACAATGAGCAGTTCTTC.

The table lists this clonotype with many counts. CDR3 nucleotide sequence: TGTGCCAGCAGCACGACGGACTTCATGAACACTGAAGCTTTCTTT. Its protein product is CASSTTDFMNTEAFF. This chain joins TRBV5-4 and TRBJ1-1; D is uncertain. CDR1 is SGHNT and CDR2 is YYREEE in the germline V gene (reference sequence). The CDR3 is 15 residues long. V lost 4 bases to trimming and J lost 0 bases, with 13 bases between them.

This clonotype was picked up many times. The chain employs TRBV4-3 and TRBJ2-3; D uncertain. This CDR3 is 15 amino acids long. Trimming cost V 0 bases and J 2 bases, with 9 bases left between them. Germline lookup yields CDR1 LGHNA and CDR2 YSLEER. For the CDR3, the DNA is TGCGCCAGCAGCCAAGATTGGCGACCCACAGATACGCAGTATTTT. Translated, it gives CASSQDWRPTDTQYF.

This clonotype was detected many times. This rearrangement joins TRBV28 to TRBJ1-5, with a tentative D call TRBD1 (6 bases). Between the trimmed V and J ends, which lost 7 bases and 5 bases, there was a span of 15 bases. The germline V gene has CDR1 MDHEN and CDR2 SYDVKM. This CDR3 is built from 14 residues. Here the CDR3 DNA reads TGTGCCAGCAACCGATGGGGGGCGGATCAGCCCCAGCATTTT. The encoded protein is CASNRWGADQPQHF.

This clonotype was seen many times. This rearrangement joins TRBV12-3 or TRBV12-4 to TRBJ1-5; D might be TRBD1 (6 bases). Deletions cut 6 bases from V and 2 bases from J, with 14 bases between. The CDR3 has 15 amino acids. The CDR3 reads CASSSGEFGNQPQHF. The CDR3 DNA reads TGTGCCAGCAGCTCAGGGGAGTTCGGCAATCAGCCCCAGCATTTT.

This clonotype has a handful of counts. The CDR3 sequence is CASSAGTGVRTQYF. The DNA for the CDR3 is TGTGCCAGCAGCGCCGGGACAGGGGTTCGGACCCAGTACTTC. The V call is TRBV7-9, the J call TRBJ2-5; TRBD1 aligns across 10 bases. The germline V gene has CDR1 SEHNR and CDR2 FQNEAQ (reference sequence). This CDR3 contains 14 residues. The V gene end was trimmed by 5 bases and the J gene end by 7 bases; junction bases not matched to a gene: 7.

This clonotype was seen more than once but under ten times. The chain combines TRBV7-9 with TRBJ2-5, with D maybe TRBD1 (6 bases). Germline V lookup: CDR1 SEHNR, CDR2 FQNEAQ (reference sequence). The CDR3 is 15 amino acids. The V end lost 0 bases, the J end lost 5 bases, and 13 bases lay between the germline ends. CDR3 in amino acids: CASSLAATGEETQYF. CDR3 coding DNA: TGTGCCAGCAGCTTAGCGGCGACAGGCGAGGAGACCCAGTACTTC.

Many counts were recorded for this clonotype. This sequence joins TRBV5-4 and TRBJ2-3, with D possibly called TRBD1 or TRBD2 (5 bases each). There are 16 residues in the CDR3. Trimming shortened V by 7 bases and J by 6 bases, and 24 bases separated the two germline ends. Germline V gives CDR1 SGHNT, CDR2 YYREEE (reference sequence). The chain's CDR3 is CASSSGTTPSGDTQYF. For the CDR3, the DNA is TGTGCCAGCTCCTCCGGGACCACCCCTTCGGGGGATACGCAGTATTTT.

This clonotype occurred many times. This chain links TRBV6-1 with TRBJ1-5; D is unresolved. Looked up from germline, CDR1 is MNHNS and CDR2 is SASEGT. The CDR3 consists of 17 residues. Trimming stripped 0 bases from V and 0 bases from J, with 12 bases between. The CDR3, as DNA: TGTGCCAGCAGTGAAGCAGCCCTCCCTTATAGCAATCAGCCCCAGCATTTT. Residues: CASSEAALPYSNQPQHF.

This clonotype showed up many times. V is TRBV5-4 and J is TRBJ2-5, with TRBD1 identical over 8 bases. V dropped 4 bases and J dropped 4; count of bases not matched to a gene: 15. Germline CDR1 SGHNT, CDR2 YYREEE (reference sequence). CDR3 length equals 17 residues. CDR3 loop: CASSGGPRTGTAETQYF. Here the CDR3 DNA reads TGTGCCAGCAGCGGCGGGCCGCGGACAGGGACTGCAGAGACCCAGTACTTC.

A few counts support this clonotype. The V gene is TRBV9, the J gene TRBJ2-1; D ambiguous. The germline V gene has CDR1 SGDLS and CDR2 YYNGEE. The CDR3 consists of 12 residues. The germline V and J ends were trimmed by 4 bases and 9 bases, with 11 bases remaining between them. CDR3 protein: CASSYVGGEQFF. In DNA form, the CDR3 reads TGTGCCAGCAGCTACGTCGGCGGTGAGCAGTTCTTC.